This T cell receptor beta chain was sequenced during a study of shared clonotypes between healthy human individuals. Overall study findings and caveats: Clonotype sharing levels among donors were expected to vary with sequencing depth. Generally, estimated richness proved larger in naive subsets than it did in memory subsets.

Note on this clone: What it binds is not known.

Germline values: CDR1 MNHNY, CDR2 SVGAGI (reference sequence). V was cut by 2 bases and J by 8 bases, with 15 bases left in between. CDR3 length: 14 amino acids. In the source study's methods: Filtering differed because ImmunoSEQ produced junction-only sequences that carried no quality scores. Data came from immunoSEQ multiplex PCR; TCRdb stores just in-frame clones and leaves some out. D and trimming come from the DNA, and the V and J calls and clone size come from that table. This sample carries 950,000 to 1,200,000 clones, 70% to 85% of them seen once, and the ten largest clones take about 0.94%. In the CD4+ fraction, cells were divided into CD45RA+ naive and CD45RA-negative memory subsets.

Material: memory CD4+ T cells from PBMCs. Documented subset: CD45RA-negative fraction. The TCR originated in a man between 18 and 35 years old in good health. Some clones in this sample may be carry-over from other donors' samples. The rearrangement links TRBV6-6 to TRBJ1-2, with D tentatively TRBD1 (5 bases). CDR3 DNA: TGTGCCAGCAGTTACGACCGGGACTTCATAGGCTACACCTTC. Translation gives CASSYDRDFIGYTF.